This note documents a single TCR beta chain sequence. Its target is not known. This entry comes from a study of shared clonotypes between healthy human individuals. Whole-study findings and limits: The generation probabilities recorded for non-shared clonotypes fell below those of clonotypes shared by all four donors.

Assay runs were performed at deep level. Some clones are missing from TCRdb's copy, which holds only in-frame ones; the method was immunoSEQ multiplex PCR. The data show about 2.4 million clones, over 85% seen once. V gave up 5 bases and J gave up 5 bases; unmatched junction bases: 10. Germline V gives CDR1 SGHTA, CDR2 FQGTGA. The CDR3 is 15 amino acids. Donors, healthy HIV-negative adults, lacked recent acute infections or vaccinations. The J gene is TRBJ2-5, the V gene TRBV7-3; the match to TRBD2 covers 8 bases. The clonotype comes from a young man in good health. Some clones in this sample may be carry-over from other donors' samples. Sequencing used naive CD4+ T cells from PBMCs. The subset was: CD45RA+ positively selected. CDR3 in amino acids: CASSTTGGLRETQYF. Here the CDR3 DNA reads TGTGCCAGCAGCACAACGGGAGGGTTACGGGAGACCCAGTACTTC.